The rows below give T cell receptor beta chains drawn from one sample of a study of blood T cell repertoires in COVID-19. TCRdb's table, derived via immunoSEQ multiplex PCR, lists solely in-frame clones and lacks some. The table lists about 88,000 clones, roughly 90% of them singletons. Sequenced material: peripheral blood. The source of these receptors is a woman older than 75 with acute or convalescent COVID-19. CDR3s include the opening cysteine and the closing phenylalanine or tryptophan. The order of the fields is D gene, CDR3 length, clone size, V gene, J gene, CDR3 protein, CDR3 DNA. A D gene is named only where the DNA matches it firmly. Some rows have no size entry. The others give once, few or many, or a class for an expanded clone.

d_gene: TRBD2; len: 16; abundance: NA; v_gene: TRBV12-5; j_gene: TRBJ2-3; CDR3aa: CASGLLGGRGTDTQYF; CDR3nt: TGTGCTAGTGGTCTCCTCGGCGGGAGAGGCACAGATACGCAGTATTTT
d_gene: TRBD1; len: 16; abundance: once; v_gene: TRBV18; j_gene: TRBJ1-4; CDR3aa: CASSPSGGTTNEKLFF; CDR3nt: TGTGCCAGCTCACCATCAGGGGGGACAACTAATGAAAAACTGTTTTTT
d_gene: TRBD1; len: 14; abundance: NA; v_gene: TRBV2; j_gene: TRBJ1-4; CDR3aa: CASSEGQYNEKLFF; CDR3nt: TGTGCCAGCAGTGAGGGACAGTATAATGAAAAACTGTTTTTT
d_gene: TRBD1; len: 14; abundance: NA; v_gene: TRBV7-9; j_gene: TRBJ1-2; CDR3aa: CASSFGQGAVGYTF; CDR3nt: TGTGCCAGCAGCTTCGGACAGGGGGCGGTTGGCTACACCTTC
d_gene: TRBD2; len: 15; abundance: once; v_gene: TRBV19; j_gene: TRBJ2-1; CDR3aa: CASSINGLAGSEQFF; CDR3nt: TGTGCCAGTAGTATAAACGGACTAGCTGGGAGTGAGCAGTTCTTC
d_gene: NA; len: 15; abundance: NA; v_gene: TRBV2; j_gene: TRBJ2-7; CDR3aa: CASSEGGVSSYEQYF; CDR3nt: TGTGCCAGCAGTGAAGGGGGCGTTAGCTCCTACGAGCAGTACTTC
d_gene: NA; len: 17; abundance: many; v_gene: TRBV4-2; j_gene: TRBJ2-2; CDR3aa: CASSQGPGQSFTGELFF; CDR3nt: TGTGCCAGCAGCCAAGGCCCCGGACAGAGCTTCACCGGGGAGCTGTTTTTT
d_gene: NA; len: 15; abundance: NA; v_gene: TRBV5-1; j_gene: TRBJ1-4; CDR3aa: CASSLAGLGGEKLFF; CDR3nt: TGCGCCAGCAGCTTGGCTGGGCTCGGAGGGGAAAAACTGTTTTTT
d_gene: TRBD1; len: 19; abundance: NA; v_gene: TRBV18; j_gene: TRBJ1-5; CDR3aa: CASSPYDRDSAYSNQPQHF; CDR3nt: TGTGCCAGCTCACCCTACGACAGGGATTCCGCCTATAGCAATCAGCCCCAGCATTTT
d_gene: NA; len: 14; abundance: NA; v_gene: TRBV7-8; j_gene: TRBJ1-6; CDR3aa: CASSLGGVISPLHF; CDR3nt: TGTGCCAGCAGCTTGGGAGGGGTAATTTCACCCCTCCACTTT
d_gene: NA; len: 12; abundance: NA; v_gene: TRBV19; j_gene: TRBJ1-5; CDR3aa: CASRSGDQPQHF; CDR3nt: TGTGCCAGTAGGTCGGGGGATCAGCCCCAGCATTTT
d_gene: NA; len: 16; abundance: once; v_gene: TRBV2; j_gene: TRBJ2-1; CDR3aa: CASSTRERGFYNEQFF; CDR3nt: TGTGCCAGCAGTACACGCGAAAGGGGGTTTTACAATGAGCAGTTCTTC
d_gene: TRBD1; len: 15; abundance: NA; v_gene: TRBV27; j_gene: TRBJ1-3; CDR3aa: CASSFDRGLGNTIYF; CDR3nt: TGTGCCAGCAGTTTTGACAGGGGCCTCGGAAACACCATATATTTT
d_gene: NA; len: 15; abundance: NA; v_gene: TRBV30; j_gene: TRBJ2-7; CDR3aa: CAWSDGRRGGYEQYF; CDR3nt: TGTGCCTGGAGCGATGGACGAAGGGGGGGGTACGAGCAGTACTTC
d_gene: NA; len: 13; abundance: NA; v_gene: TRBV15; j_gene: TRBJ2-5; CDR3aa: CATSGWDTMTQYF; CDR3nt: TGTGCCACCAGCGGATGGGACACCATGACCCAGTACTTC
d_gene: TRBD1; len: 15; abundance: NA; v_gene: TRBV28; j_gene: TRBJ1-1; CDR3aa: CASRPPQGLISEAFF; CDR3nt: TGTGCCAGCAGGCCTCCACAGGGGCTTATTTCTGAAGCTTTCTTT
d_gene: NA; len: 14; abundance: NA; v_gene: TRBV21-1; j_gene: TRBJ1-3; CDR3aa: CASSKAGPGNTIYF; CDR3nt: TGTGCCAGCAGCAAGGCGGGACCTGGAAACACCATATATTTT